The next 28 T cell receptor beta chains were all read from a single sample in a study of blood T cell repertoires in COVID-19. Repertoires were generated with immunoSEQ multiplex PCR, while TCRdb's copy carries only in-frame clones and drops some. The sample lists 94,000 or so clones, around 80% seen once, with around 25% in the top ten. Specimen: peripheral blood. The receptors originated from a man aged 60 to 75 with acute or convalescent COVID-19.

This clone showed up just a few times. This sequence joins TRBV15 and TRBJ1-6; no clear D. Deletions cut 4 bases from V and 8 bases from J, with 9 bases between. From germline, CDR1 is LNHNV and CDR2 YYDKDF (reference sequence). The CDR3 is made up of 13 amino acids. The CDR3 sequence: CATSTLLDSPLHF. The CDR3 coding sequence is TGTGCCACCAGCACCCTACTCGATTCACCCCTCCACTTT.

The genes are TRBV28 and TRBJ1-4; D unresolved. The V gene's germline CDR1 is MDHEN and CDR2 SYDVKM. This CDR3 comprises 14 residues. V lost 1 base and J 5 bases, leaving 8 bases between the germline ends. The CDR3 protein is CASSLSGGNEKLFF. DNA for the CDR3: TGTGCCAGCAGTTTATCAGGCGGGAATGAAAAACTGTTTTTT.

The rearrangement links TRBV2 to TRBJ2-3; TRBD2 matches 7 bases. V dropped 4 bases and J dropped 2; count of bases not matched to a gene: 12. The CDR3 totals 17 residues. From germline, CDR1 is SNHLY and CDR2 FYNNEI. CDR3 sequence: CASSVWERGSPTDTQYF. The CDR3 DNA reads TGTGCCAGCAGTGTTTGGGAGCGGGGAAGCCCCACAGATACGCAGTATTTT.

The DNA of the CDR3 is TGTGCCAGCAGCGGGACAGAACAAACTCGGGGCTACACCTTC. Residues: CASSGTEQTRGYTF. The V and J genes are TRBV3-1 (or the pseudogene TRBV3-2) and TRBJ1-2; 7 bases align to TRBD1. Germline assignment: CDR1 LGHDT and CDR2 YNNKEL (reference sequence). This CDR3 is 14 amino acids long. The junction had 11 bases not matched to a gene; V was cut back by 5 bases and J by 8 bases.

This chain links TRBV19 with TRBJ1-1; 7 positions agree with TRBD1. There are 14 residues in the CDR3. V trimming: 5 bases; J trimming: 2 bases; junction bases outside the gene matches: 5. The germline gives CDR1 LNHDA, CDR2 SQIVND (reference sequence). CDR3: CASSRRQGNTEAFF. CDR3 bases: TGTGCCAGTAGTCGACGACAGGGAAACACTGAAGCTTTCTTT.

The CDR3 DNA reads as TGTGCCATCAGTAGCGGGCAGGGAGACACTGAAGCTTTCTTT. Encoded protein: CAISSGQGDTEAFF. This chain links TRBV10-3 with TRBJ1-1; tentative D call: TRBD1 (5 bases). Trimming took 5 bases from V and 3 from J, leaving 13 bases between them. Germline CDR1 reads ENHRY; CDR2 reads SYGVKD. The length of the CDR3 is 14 residues.

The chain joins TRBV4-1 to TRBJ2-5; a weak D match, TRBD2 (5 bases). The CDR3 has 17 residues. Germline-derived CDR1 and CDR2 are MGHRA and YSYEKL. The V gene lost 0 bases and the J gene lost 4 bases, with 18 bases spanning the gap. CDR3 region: CASSQDRGLKGRETQYF. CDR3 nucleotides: TGCGCCAGCAGCCAAGATAGAGGGTTAAAGGGCAGAGAGACCCAGTACTTC.

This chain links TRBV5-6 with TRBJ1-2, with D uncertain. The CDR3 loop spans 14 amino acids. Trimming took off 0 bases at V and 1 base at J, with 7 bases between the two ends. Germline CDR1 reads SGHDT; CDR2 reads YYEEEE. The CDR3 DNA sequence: TGTGCCAGCAGCTTGGGAGCTCTTAACTATGGCTACACCTTC. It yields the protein CASSLGALNYGYTF.

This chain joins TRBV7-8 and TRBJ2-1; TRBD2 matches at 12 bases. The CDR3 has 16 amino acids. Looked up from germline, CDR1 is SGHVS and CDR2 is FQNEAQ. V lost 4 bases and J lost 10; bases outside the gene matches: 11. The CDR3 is CASSSPTSGGKVEQFF. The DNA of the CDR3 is TGTGCCAGCAGCTCCCCGACTAGCGGGGGAAAGGTAGAGCAGTTCTTC. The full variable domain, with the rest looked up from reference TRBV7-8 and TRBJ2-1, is GAGVSQSPRYKVAKRGQDVALRCDPISGHVSLFWYQQALGQGPEFLTYFQNEAQLDKSGLPSDRFFAERPEGSVSTLKIQRTQQEDSAVYLCASSSPTSGGKVEQFFGPGTRLTVL.

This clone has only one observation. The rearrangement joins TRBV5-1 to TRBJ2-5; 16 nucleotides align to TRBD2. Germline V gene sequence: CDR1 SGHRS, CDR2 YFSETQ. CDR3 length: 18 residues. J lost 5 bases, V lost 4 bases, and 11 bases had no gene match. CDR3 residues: CASSPGTSGGAPPETQYF. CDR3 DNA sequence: TGCGCCAGCAGCCCAGGGACTAGCGGGGGGGCCCCGCCTGAGACCCAGTACTTC.

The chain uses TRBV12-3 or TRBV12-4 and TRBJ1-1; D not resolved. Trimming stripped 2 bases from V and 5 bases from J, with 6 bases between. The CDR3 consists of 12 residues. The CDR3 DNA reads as TGTGCCAGCAGTTTACTTCGTACTGAAGCTTTCTTT. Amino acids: CASSLLRTEAFF.

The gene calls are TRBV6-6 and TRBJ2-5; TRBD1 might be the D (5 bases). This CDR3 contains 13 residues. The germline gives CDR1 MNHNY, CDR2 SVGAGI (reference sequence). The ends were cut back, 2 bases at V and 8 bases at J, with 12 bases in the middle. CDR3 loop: CASSYDSVKTQYF. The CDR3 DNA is TGTGCCAGCAGTTACGACAGCGTGAAAACCCAGTACTTC.

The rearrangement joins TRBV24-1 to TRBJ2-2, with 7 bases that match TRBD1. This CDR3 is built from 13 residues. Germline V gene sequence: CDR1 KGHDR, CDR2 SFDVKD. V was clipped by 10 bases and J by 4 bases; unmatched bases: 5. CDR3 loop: CATGQTTTGELFF. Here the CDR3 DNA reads TGTGCCACGGGACAGACCACCACCGGGGAGCTGTTTTTT.

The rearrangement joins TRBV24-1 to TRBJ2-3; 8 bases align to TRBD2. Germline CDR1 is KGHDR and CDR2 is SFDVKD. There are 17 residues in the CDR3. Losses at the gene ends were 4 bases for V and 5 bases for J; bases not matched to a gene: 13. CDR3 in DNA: TGTGCCACCAGTGACCTCCCCGGGAGGGGGGCTGAAGATACGCAGTATTTT. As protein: CATSDLPGRGAEDTQYF.

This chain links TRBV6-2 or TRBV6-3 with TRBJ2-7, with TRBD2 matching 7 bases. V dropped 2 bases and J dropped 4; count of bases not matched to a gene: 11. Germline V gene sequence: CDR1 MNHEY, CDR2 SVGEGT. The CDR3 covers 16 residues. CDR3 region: CASSYRTWQGGYEQYF. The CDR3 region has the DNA TGTGCCAGCAGTTACAGGACGTGGCAGGGAGGGTACGAGCAGTACTTC.

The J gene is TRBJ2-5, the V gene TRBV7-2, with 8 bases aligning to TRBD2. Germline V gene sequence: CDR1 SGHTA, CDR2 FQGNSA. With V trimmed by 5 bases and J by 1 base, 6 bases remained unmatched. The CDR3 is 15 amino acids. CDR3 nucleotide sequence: TGTGCCAGCAGCCCCCAGCGGGGGACCCAAGAGACCCAGTACTTC. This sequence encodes CASSPQRGTQETQYF.

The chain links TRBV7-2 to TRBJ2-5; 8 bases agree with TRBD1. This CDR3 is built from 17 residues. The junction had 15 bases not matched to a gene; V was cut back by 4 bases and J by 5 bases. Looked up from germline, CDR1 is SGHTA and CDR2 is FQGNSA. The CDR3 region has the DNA TGTGCCAGCAGCTCCTTCCCCAGGGGGCGTACGGGGGAGACCCAGTACTTC. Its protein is CASSSFPRGRTGETQYF.

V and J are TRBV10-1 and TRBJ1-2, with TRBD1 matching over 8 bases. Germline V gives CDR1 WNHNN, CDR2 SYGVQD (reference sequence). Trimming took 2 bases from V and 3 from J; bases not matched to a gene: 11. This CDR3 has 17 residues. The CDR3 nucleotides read TGCGCCAGCAGTGAGCCTGCAAACCGGGACAGGTACTATGGCTACACCTTC. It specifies CASSEPANRDRYYGYTF.

As DNA, the CDR3 is TGCAGTGCAGAAGGGGTCCCCGAGCAGTTCTTC. Its translation: CSAEGVPEQFF. The chain is built from TRBV20-1 and TRBJ2-1, with a possible D match to TRBD1 (5 bases). The CDR3 extends over 11 amino acids. Deletions cut 6 bases from V and 10 bases from J, with 13 bases between. Germline values: CDR1 DFQATT, CDR2 SNEGSKA (reference sequence).

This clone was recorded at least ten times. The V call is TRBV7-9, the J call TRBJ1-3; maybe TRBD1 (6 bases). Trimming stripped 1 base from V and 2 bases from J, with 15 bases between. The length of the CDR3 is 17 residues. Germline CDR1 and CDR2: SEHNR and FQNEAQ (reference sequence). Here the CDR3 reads CASSLEGQFFPGNTIYF. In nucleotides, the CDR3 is TGTGCCAGCAGCTTAGAGGGACAATTTTTTCCTGGAAACACCATATATTTT.

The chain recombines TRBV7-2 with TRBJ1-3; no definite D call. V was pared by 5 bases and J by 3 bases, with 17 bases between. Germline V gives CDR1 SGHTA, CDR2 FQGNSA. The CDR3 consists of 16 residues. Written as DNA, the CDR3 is TGTGCCAGCAGCCTTAGTCCGACACCCCTTGGAAACACCATATATTTT. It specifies CASSLSPTPLGNTIYF.

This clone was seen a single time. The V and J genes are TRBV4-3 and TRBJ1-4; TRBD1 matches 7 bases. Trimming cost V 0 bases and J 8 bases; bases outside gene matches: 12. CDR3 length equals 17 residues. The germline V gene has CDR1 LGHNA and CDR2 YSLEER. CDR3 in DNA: TGCGCCAGCAGCCAAGAATGGCGGGCAGGGGGAGGAGAAAAACTGTTTTTT. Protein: CASSQEWRAGGGEKLFF.

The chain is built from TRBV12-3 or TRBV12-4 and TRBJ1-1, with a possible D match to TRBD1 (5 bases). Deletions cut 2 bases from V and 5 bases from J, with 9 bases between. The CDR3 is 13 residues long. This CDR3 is CASSLWGGTEAFF. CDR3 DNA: TGTGCCAGCAGTTTATGGGGGGGAACTGAAGCTTTCTTT.

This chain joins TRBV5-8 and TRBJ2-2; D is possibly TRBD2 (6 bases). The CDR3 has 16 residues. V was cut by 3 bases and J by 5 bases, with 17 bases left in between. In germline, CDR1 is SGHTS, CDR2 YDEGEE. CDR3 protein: CASSSSLKGGTGELFF. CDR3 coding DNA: TGTGCCAGCAGCTCGTCTCTAAAAGGAGGGACCGGGGAGCTGTTTTTT.

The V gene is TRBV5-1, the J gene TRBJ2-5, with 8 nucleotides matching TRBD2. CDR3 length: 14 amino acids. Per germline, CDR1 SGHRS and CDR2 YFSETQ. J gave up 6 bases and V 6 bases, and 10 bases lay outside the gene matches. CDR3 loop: CASTTTGGPKTQYF. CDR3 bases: TGCGCCAGCACCACAACGGGGGGGCCAAAGACCCAGTACTTC.

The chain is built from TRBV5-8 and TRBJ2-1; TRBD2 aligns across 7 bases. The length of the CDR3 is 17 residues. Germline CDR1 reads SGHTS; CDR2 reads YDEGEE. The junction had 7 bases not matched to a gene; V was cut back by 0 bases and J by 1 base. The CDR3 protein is CASSLASLAVSYNEQFF. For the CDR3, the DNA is TGTGCCAGCAGCTTGGCCAGCCTAGCGGTATCCTACAATGAGCAGTTCTTC.

This CDR3 reads CASSQEWGTRSGEQFF. As DNA, the CDR3 is TGTGCCAGCAGCCAAGAGTGGGGGACTAGGTCGGGTGAGCAGTTCTTC. The chain couples TRBV4-2 to TRBJ2-1; 8 bases are a match to TRBD2. The V segment lost 0 bases and the J segment 9 bases; nucleotides outside the gene matches: 10. Germline values: CDR1 LGHNA, CDR2 YNFKEQ. This CDR3 has 16 residues.

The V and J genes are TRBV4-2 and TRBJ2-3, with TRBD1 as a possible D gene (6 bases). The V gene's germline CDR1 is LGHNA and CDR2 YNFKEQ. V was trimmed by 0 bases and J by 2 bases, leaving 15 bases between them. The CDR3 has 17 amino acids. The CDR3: CASSQDSAGAITDTQYF. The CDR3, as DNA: TGTGCCAGCAGCCAAGATTCGGCAGGGGCGATCACAGATACGCAGTATTTT.